This is a list of T cell receptor beta chains from one sample in a study of T-cell reconstitution after alpha-beta-depleted transplantation in children. TCRdb re-derived calls from the PCR reads in MiXCR, one entry per CDR3 protein. The sample gives 780,000 or so distinct CDR3 sequences, 15% to 20% of which show up once; approximately 5% is in the top ten. The input for sequencing was PBMCs, mostly from graft donor cells, taken 360 days after TCRalphabeta/CD19-depleted stem cell transplant. Receptor source: a male patient younger than 18 who had a stem cell transplant for acute lymphoblastic leukemia, so the T cells may come from the graft donor. The CDR3 runs from the conserved cysteine through the conserved F or W. A D gene is named only where the DNA matches it firmly. The size of a clone is reported for some rows only, either as once, few or many, or as a class for expanded clones.

CDR3 protein,CDR3 DNA,V gene,D gene,J gene,clone size
CASSLVAGTLYNEQFF,TGCGCCAGCAGCTTGGTAGCCGGGACGTTATACAATGAGCAGTTCTTC,TRBV5-1,NA,TRBJ2-1,NA
CATSDSLLSGTSAGELFF,TGTGCCACCAGTGATTCTCTACTCTCCGGGACTAGCGCCGGGGAGCTGTTTTTT,TRBV24-1,TRBD2,TRBJ2-2,NA
CASSQPRLAGGPRREWTQYF,TGCGCCAGCAGCCAACCCCGACTAGCGGGAGGGCCAAGGAGAGAGTGGACCCAGTACTTC,TRBV4-1,TRBD2,TRBJ2-5,NA
CASSRSTGVLFF,TGCGCCAGCAGCCGGTCTACCGGCGTGCTGTTTTTT,TRBV5-1,NA,TRBJ2-2,many
CASSDLPSGKETQYF,TGTGCCAGCAGTGACCTACCTAGCGGGAAAGAGACCCAGTACTTC,TRBV25-1,TRBD2,TRBJ2-5,few
CASSPWTGDETQYF,TGTGCCAGCAGCCCCTGGACAGGGGACGAGACCCAGTACTTC,TRBV13,TRBD1,TRBJ2-5,NA
CASSIRQASSNEQYF,TGTGCCAGTAGTATACGACAGGCTAGCAGTAACGAGCAGTACTTC,TRBV19,NA,TRBJ2-7,NA
CASSYTSGSGQFF,TGTGCCAGCAGTTACACTAGCGGGAGCGGCCAGTTCTTC,TRBV6-5,TRBD2,TRBJ2-1,NA
CSARDGDLRDTQYF,TGCAGTGCTAGAGATGGGGACCTCAGAGATACGCAGTATTTT,TRBV20-1,NA,TRBJ2-3,NA
CASSQSSGHYEQYF,TGCGCCAGCAGCCAGTCAAGCGGACACTACGAGCAGTACTTC,TRBV4-1,NA,TRBJ2-7,many
CASSPGTSNPENRETQYF,TGCGCCAGCAGCCCCGGGACTAGTAACCCCGAAAATCGAGAGACCCAGTACTTC,TRBV4-1,TRBD2,TRBJ2-5,few
CASSPPGTSATDTQYF,TGTGCCAGCTCACCCCCCGGGACTAGCGCCACAGATACGCAGTATTTT,TRBV18,TRBD2,TRBJ2-3,NA
CASRGQQETQYF,TGTGCCAGCAGGGGACAGCAAGAGACCCAGTACTTC,TRBV6-6,TRBD1,TRBJ2-5,many
CASSLGGVSPQYF,TGCGCCAGCAGCTTGGGAGGGGTCTCCCCTCAGTATTTT,TRBV5-1,NA,TRBJ2-3,many
CASSPPTGVGEKLFF,TGTGCCAGCTCACCACCCACCGGGGTGGGGGAAAAACTGTTTTTT,TRBV18,NA,TRBJ1-4,few
CASTPGRERSDTQYF,TGTGCCAGCACCCCCGGGCGGGAGAGGTCAGATACGCAGTATTTT,TRBV5-4,TRBD2,TRBJ2-3,NA
CSEGHRWSSYNEQFF,TGCAGCGAAGGCCATAGATGGAGCTCCTACAATGAGCAGTTCTTC,TRBV20-1,NA,TRBJ2-1,many
CSARAMTRGELFF,TGCAGTGCTAGAGCGATGACTCGGGGGGAGCTGTTTTTT,TRBV20-1,NA,TRBJ2-2,few
CASRAIDTQYF,TGTGCCAGCAGAGCTATAGATACGCAGTATTTT,TRBV28,NA,TRBJ2-3,few
CASSLVQGWRERGNEQFF,TGTGCCAGCAGCTTAGTTCAAGGATGGCGGGAGCGAGGCAATGAGCAGTTCTTC,TRBV11-2,TRBD2,TRBJ2-1,NA